The rows below give T cell receptor beta chains drawn from one sample of a study of OX40 agonist ivuxolimab in advanced cancers. Method: immunoSEQ multiplex PCR; TCRdb's copy keeps in-frame clones and lacks some. The top ten clones hold about 4% of a sample with approximately 82,000 clones, 88% of them seen once. Specimen: CD4+ or CD8+ T cells sorted from blood, collected in a trial of the OX40 agonist ivuxolimab. These receptors all stem from an adult with an advanced solid tumor such as melanoma, head and neck, liver or kidney cancer. The CDR3 runs from the conserved cysteine through the conserved F or W. A D gene is named only where the DNA matches it firmly. Only some rows state a clone size, as once, few, many or a class for expanded clones.

CDR3aa: CASSVGASGSTYEQYF
CDR3nt: TGTGCCAGCAGCGTAGGTGCTAGCGGGAGTACCTACGAGCAGTACTTC
abundance: -
j_gene: TRBJ2-7
v_gene: TRBV9
d_gene: TRBD2

CDR3aa: CASSVNSGSRETQYF
CDR3nt: TGTGCCAGCAGTGTTAATAGCGGGAGTCGCGAGACCCAGTACTTC
abundance: -
j_gene: TRBJ2-5
v_gene: TRBV2
d_gene: TRBD2

CDR3aa: CASSPRTGVGAKNIQYF
CDR3nt: TGTGCCAGCTCACCAAGGACAGGGGTTGGAGCCAAAAACATTCAGTACTTC
abundance: -
j_gene: TRBJ2-4
v_gene: TRBV18
d_gene: TRBD1

CDR3aa: CASSIMAGNYGYTF
CDR3nt: TGTGCCAGTAGTATAATGGCAGGGAACTATGGCTACACCTTC
abundance: -
j_gene: TRBJ1-2
v_gene: TRBV19
d_gene: -

CDR3aa: CASSDPSGRGTGELFF
CDR3nt: TGTGCCAGCAGTGACCCGAGCGGTCGGGGCACCGGGGAGCTGTTTTTT
abundance: few
j_gene: TRBJ2-2
v_gene: TRBV2
d_gene: -

CDR3aa: CASSLASTEQFF
CDR3nt: TGCGCCAGCAGCTTGGCGTCTACAGAGCAGTTCTTC
abundance: -
j_gene: TRBJ2-1
v_gene: TRBV5-1
d_gene: -

CDR3aa: CASSLTSGSFGTQYF
CDR3nt: TGCGCCAGCAGCTTGACTAGCGGGAGTTTTGGGACCCAGTACTTC
abundance: -
j_gene: TRBJ2-5
v_gene: TRBV5-1
d_gene: TRBD2

CDR3aa: CASSLDRLEVTQYF
CDR3nt: TGTGCCAGCAGCTTAGACAGGCTTGAGGTTACGCAGTATTTT
abundance: -
j_gene: TRBJ2-3
v_gene: TRBV11-2
d_gene: -

CDR3aa: CASSRLGWDTEAFF
CDR3nt: TGTGCCAGCAGCCGCTTGGGGTGGGACACTGAAGCTTTCTTT
abundance: once
j_gene: TRBJ1-1
v_gene: TRBV14
d_gene: -

CDR3aa: CASSYTSANQPQHF
CDR3nt: TGTGCCAGCAGTTATACAAGTGCCAATCAGCCCCAGCATTTT
abundance: -
j_gene: TRBJ1-5
v_gene: TRBV6-5
d_gene: -

CDR3aa: CASTLGVRPGLGETQYF
CDR3nt: TGTGCCAGCACTCTAGGGGTAAGGCCGGGATTGGGAGAGACCCAGTACTTC
abundance: -
j_gene: TRBJ2-5
v_gene: TRBV13
d_gene: -

CDR3aa: CASSVEWRANTGELFF
CDR3nt: TGTGCCAGCAGCGTAGAGTGGCGGGCTAACACCGGGGAGCTGTTTTTT
abundance: -
j_gene: TRBJ2-2
v_gene: TRBV9
d_gene: -

CDR3aa: CASSPTWQETQYF
CDR3nt: TGTGCCAGCAGTCCCACGTGGCAAGAGACCCAGTACTTC
abundance: once
j_gene: TRBJ2-5
v_gene: TRBV27
d_gene: -

CDR3aa: CASSILTAGSDEQYF
CDR3nt: TGTGCCAGCAGCATCCTAACGGCCGGATCTGACGAGCAGTACTTC
abundance: -
j_gene: TRBJ2-7
v_gene: TRBV5-4
d_gene: -

CDR3aa: CASRERQENQPQHF
CDR3nt: TGTGCCAGCAGGGAAAGACAGGAGAATCAGCCCCAGCATTTT
abundance: -
j_gene: TRBJ1-5
v_gene: TRBV6-6
d_gene: -

CDR3aa: CASSLLTLPYEQYF
CDR3nt: TGTGCCAGCAGCCTTCTGACACTGCCTTACGAGCAGTACTTC
abundance: -
j_gene: TRBJ2-7
v_gene: TRBV14
d_gene: -

CDR3aa: CASSLLWEGLNEQFF
CDR3nt: TGCGCCAGCAGCTTGCTATGGGAGGGCCTCAATGAGCAGTTCTTC
abundance: -
j_gene: TRBJ2-1
v_gene: TRBV5-1
d_gene: TRBD2

CDR3aa: CASRTSGYEQYF
CDR3nt: TGTGCCAGCCGGACTAGCGGCTACGAGCAGTACTTC
abundance: -
j_gene: TRBJ2-7
v_gene: TRBV6-1
d_gene: TRBD2

CDR3aa: CSARSLWEQYF
CDR3nt: TGCAGTGCTAGATCGCTTTGGGAGCAGTACTTC
abundance: -
j_gene: TRBJ2-7
v_gene: TRBV20-1
d_gene: -

CDR3aa: CAISGLAGNTDTQYF
CDR3nt: TGTGCCATCAGCGGACTAGCGGGAAACACAGATACGCAGTATTTT
abundance: -
j_gene: TRBJ2-3
v_gene: TRBV10-3
d_gene: TRBD2

CDR3aa: CASSRTTGSETQYF
CDR3nt: TGTGCCAGTAGTAGGACCACGGGGAGTGAGACCCAGTACTTC
abundance: -
j_gene: TRBJ2-5
v_gene: TRBV19
d_gene: -

CDR3aa: CASSESGGYGYTF
CDR3nt: TGCGCCAGCAGTGAGTCGGGGGGCTATGGCTACACCTTC
abundance: -
j_gene: TRBJ1-2
v_gene: TRBV10-1
d_gene: -

CDR3aa: CASSLVGQYNEQFF
CDR3nt: TGCGCCAGCAGCTTGGTCGGCCAGTACAATGAGCAGTTCTTC
abundance: once
j_gene: TRBJ2-1
v_gene: TRBV5-1
d_gene: -

CDR3aa: CASSERGSGNTIYF
CDR3nt: TGTGCCAGCAGTGAACGGGGCTCTGGAAACACCATATATTTT
abundance: -
j_gene: TRBJ1-3
v_gene: TRBV6-1
d_gene: -

CDR3aa: CASSLRVSYEQFF
CDR3nt: TGCGCCAGCAGCTTGCGGGTTTCTTATGAGCAGTTCTTC
abundance: -
j_gene: TRBJ2-1
v_gene: TRBV5-1
d_gene: -

CDR3aa: CASRRLGGVSYEQYF
CDR3nt: TGTGCCAGCAGACGCCTAGGCGGGGTGTCCTACGAGCAGTACTTC
abundance: -
j_gene: TRBJ2-7
v_gene: TRBV10-3
d_gene: -

CDR3aa: CAIGRLAGGTYEQYF
CDR3nt: TGTGCCATCGGGAGACTAGCGGGAGGGACCTACGAGCAGTACTTC
abundance: -
j_gene: TRBJ2-7
v_gene: TRBV10-3
d_gene: TRBD2

CDR3aa: CATSRDRAVETQYF
CDR3nt: TGTGCCACCAGCAGAGATCGCGCTGTGGAGACCCAGTACTTC
abundance: -
j_gene: TRBJ2-5
v_gene: TRBV15
d_gene: -

CDR3aa: CASSPSGRDYNEQFF
CDR3nt: TGTGCCAGCAGCCCTAGCGGGAGGGACTACAATGAGCAGTTCTTC
abundance: -
j_gene: TRBJ2-1
v_gene: TRBV9
d_gene: TRBD2

CDR3aa: CASSHTGTYYEQYF
CDR3nt: TGTGCCAGCAGCCATACCGGGACTTACTACGAGCAGTACTTC
abundance: -
j_gene: TRBJ2-7
v_gene: TRBV11-3
d_gene: -